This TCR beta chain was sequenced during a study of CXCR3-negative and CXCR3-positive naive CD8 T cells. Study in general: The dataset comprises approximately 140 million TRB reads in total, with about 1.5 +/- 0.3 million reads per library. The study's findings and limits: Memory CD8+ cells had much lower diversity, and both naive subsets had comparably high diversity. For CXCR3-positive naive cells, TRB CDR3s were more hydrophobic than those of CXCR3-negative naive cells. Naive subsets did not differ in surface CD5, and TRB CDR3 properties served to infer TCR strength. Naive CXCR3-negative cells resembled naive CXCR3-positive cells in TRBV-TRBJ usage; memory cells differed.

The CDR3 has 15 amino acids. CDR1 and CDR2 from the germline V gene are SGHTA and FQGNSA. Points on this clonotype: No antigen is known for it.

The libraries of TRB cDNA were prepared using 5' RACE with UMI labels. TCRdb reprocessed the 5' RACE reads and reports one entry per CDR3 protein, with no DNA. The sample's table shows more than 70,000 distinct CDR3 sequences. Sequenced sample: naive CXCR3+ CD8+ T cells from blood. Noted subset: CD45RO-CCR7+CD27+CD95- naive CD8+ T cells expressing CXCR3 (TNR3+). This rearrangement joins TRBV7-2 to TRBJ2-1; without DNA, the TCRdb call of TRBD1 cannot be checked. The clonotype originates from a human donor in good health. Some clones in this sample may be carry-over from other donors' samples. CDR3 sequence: CASRASLPLYNEQFF.